The rows below give T cell receptor beta chains drawn from one sample of a study of shared clonotypes between healthy human individuals. The protocol was immunoSEQ multiplex PCR, while the TCRdb copy is restricted to in-frame clones and leaves out a portion. In the table there are under 2,000,000 clones, just under 95% of which are singletons. Material: naive CD8+ T cells sorted from blood. These receptors were taken from a man aged 18 to 29 in good health. Each CDR3 is given with its conserved first and last residue. D genes are given only for firm matches. Expanded clones get a size class; other rows say once, few or many, or leave the size out.

V gene: TRBV27
D gene: TRBD1
J gene: TRBJ2-7
clone size: .
CDR3 protein: CASSLSTGQAAWYF
CDR3 DNA: TGTGCCAGCAGTTTATCTACGGGACAGGCGGCCTGGTACTTC

V gene: TRBV5-1
D gene: .
J gene: TRBJ2-5
clone size: .
CDR3 protein: CASSLRGSETQYF
CDR3 DNA: TGCGCCAGCAGCTTGCGAGGGTCCGAGACCCAGTACTTC

V gene: TRBV5-4
D gene: TRBD1
J gene: TRBJ2-2
clone size: .
CDR3 protein: CASSAGTVGPTGELFF
CDR3 DNA: TGTGCCAGCAGCGCTGGGACAGTGGGGCCGACCGGGGAGCTGTTTTTT

V gene: TRBV7-6
D gene: .
J gene: TRBJ1-5
clone size: .
CDR3 protein: CASSLGGGEQPQHF
CDR3 DNA: TGTGCCAGCAGCTTAGGCGGGGGGGAACAGCCCCAGCATTTT

V gene: TRBV7-9
D gene: .
J gene: TRBJ2-3
clone size: .
CDR3 protein: CASSQEFFADTQYF
CDR3 DNA: TGTGCCAGCAGCCAAGAATTTTTTGCAGATACGCAGTATTTT

V gene: TRBV15
D gene: TRBD1
J gene: TRBJ2-2
clone size: .
CDR3 protein: CATSRVGTGGPGELFF
CDR3 DNA: TGTGCCACCAGCAGAGTTGGGACAGGGGGTCCCGGGGAGCTGTTTTTT

V gene: TRBV13
D gene: .
J gene: TRBJ2-7
clone size: .
CDR3 protein: CASSFEGLSYEQYF
CDR3 DNA: TGTGCCAGCAGCTTTGAGGGATTATCCTACGAGCAGTACTTC

V gene: TRBV7-8
D gene: TRBD1
J gene: TRBJ2-7
clone size: .
CDR3 protein: CASSLPETGLYEQYF
CDR3 DNA: TGTGCCAGCAGCTTACCCGAGACAGGGCTCTACGAGCAGTACTTC

V gene: TRBV6-1
D gene: .
J gene: TRBJ2-3
clone size: .
CDR3 protein: CASSESAGYQADTQYF
CDR3 DNA: TGTGCCAGCAGTGAATCGGCGGGGTATCAAGCAGATACGCAGTATTTT

V gene: TRBV28
D gene: TRBD1
J gene: TRBJ1-2
clone size: .
CDR3 protein: CASSLTGADDNYGYTF
CDR3 DNA: TGTGCCAGCAGTTTAACAGGGGCGGACGATAACTATGGCTACACCTTC

V gene: TRBV5-1
D gene: .
J gene: TRBJ2-7
clone size: once
CDR3 protein: CASSLTGSPPYEQYF
CDR3 DNA: TGCGCCAGCAGCCTAACAGGGTCCCCCCCCTACGAGCAGTACTTC

V gene: TRBV6-6
D gene: TRBD1
J gene: TRBJ2-7
clone size: .
CDR3 protein: CASSADRGGYEQYF
CDR3 DNA: TGTGCCAGCAGCGCGGACAGGGGCGGTTACGAGCAGTACTTC

V gene: TRBV5-6
D gene: .
J gene: TRBJ2-1
clone size: .
CDR3 protein: CASSLGGGGYYNEQFF
CDR3 DNA: TGTGCCAGCAGCTTAGGAGGGGGAGGGTACTACAATGAGCAGTTCTTC

V gene: TRBV5-6
D gene: TRBD1
J gene: TRBJ1-6
clone size: .
CDR3 protein: CASSRAGTGTNSPLHF
CDR3 DNA: TGTGCCAGCAGCCGTGCCGGGACAGGGACTAATTCACCCCTCCACTTT

V gene: TRBV7-9
D gene: TRBD1
J gene: TRBJ2-7
clone size: .
CDR3 protein: CASSQVGQGVSYEQYF
CDR3 DNA: TGTGCCAGCAGCCAAGTGGGACAGGGGGTCTCCTACGAGCAGTACTTC

V gene: TRBV7-9
D gene: .
J gene: TRBJ2-7
clone size: .
CDR3 protein: CASSLGRTNEQYF
CDR3 DNA: TGTGCCAGCAGCTTAGGGCGGACAAACGAGCAGTACTTC

V gene: TRBV4-3
D gene: .
J gene: TRBJ2-7
clone size: .
CDR3 protein: CASSQERASPYEQYF
CDR3 DNA: TGCGCCAGCAGCCAAGAGAGGGCGTCCCCCTACGAGCAGTACTTC

V gene: TRBV7-9
D gene: .
J gene: TRBJ1-2
clone size: .
CDR3 protein: CASSLADSNPYYGYTF
CDR3 DNA: TGTGCCAGCAGCTTAGCAGACTCCAACCCATACTATGGCTACACCTTC

V gene: TRBV10-3
D gene: TRBD1
J gene: TRBJ1-1
clone size: once
CDR3 protein: CATTQSGGQGVRTNTEAFF
CDR3 DNA: TGTGCCACAACGCAATCTGGCGGACAGGGGGTGAGGACGAACACTGAAGCTTTCTTT

V gene: TRBV9
D gene: .
J gene: TRBJ2-4
clone size: .
CDR3 protein: CASSVLGAIQYF
CDR3 DNA: TGTGCCAGCAGCGTTTTAGGGGCCATTCAGTACTTC

V gene: TRBV2
D gene: TRBD1
J gene: TRBJ2-3
clone size: .
CDR3 protein: CASSGPPRTGTDTQYF
CDR3 DNA: TGTGCCAGCAGTGGGCCCCCCCGGACAGGGACAGATACGCAGTATTTT

V gene: TRBV30
D gene: TRBD1
J gene: TRBJ2-7
clone size: .
CDR3 protein: CAWNLGTGAYEQYF
CDR3 DNA: TGTGCCTGGAATCTCGGGACAGGGGCCTACGAGCAGTACTTC

V gene: TRBV13
D gene: TRBD1
J gene: TRBJ1-2
clone size: .
CDR3 protein: CASSLAPGQGDYGYTF
CDR3 DNA: TGTGCCAGCAGCTTAGCTCCGGGACAGGGTGACTATGGCTACACCTTC

V gene: TRBV27
D gene: .
J gene: TRBJ2-3
clone size: .
CDR3 protein: CASSLLVARSTDTQYF
CDR3 DNA: TGTGCCAGCAGTTTACTAGTGGCTAGATCGACAGATACGCAGTATTTT

V gene: TRBV6-6
D gene: .
J gene: TRBJ2-5
clone size: .
CDR3 protein: CASSDPQGGEETQYF
CDR3 DNA: TGTGCCAGCAGTGACCCACAGGGAGGAGAGGAGACCCAGTACTTC

V gene: TRBV19
D gene: .
J gene: TRBJ2-2
clone size: .
CDR3 protein: CASSNDRGLNTGELFF
CDR3 DNA: TGTGCCAGTAGTAATGATCGGGGGCTGAACACCGGGGAGCTGTTTTTT

V gene: TRBV6-6
D gene: .
J gene: TRBJ2-7
clone size: .
CDR3 protein: CASASGQGPYEQYF
CDR3 DNA: TGTGCCAGCGCTTCCGGCCAGGGTCCATACGAGCAGTACTTC

V gene: TRBV10-1
D gene: .
J gene: TRBJ1-1
clone size: many
CDR3 protein: CASSGSYMNTEAFF
CDR3 DNA: TGCGCCAGCAGTGGAAGTTACATGAACACTGAAGCTTTCTTT

V gene: TRBV19
D gene: .
J gene: TRBJ2-5
clone size: .
CDR3 protein: CASSIQYQETQYF
CDR3 DNA: TGTGCCAGTAGTATACAGTACCAAGAGACCCAGTACTTC

V gene: TRBV6-6
D gene: TRBD2
J gene: TRBJ2-3
clone size: .
CDR3 protein: CASSSSGGFADTQYF
CDR3 DNA: TGTGCCAGCAGTTCAAGCGGGGGGTTCGCAGATACGCAGTATTTT

V gene: TRBV9
D gene: TRBD2
J gene: TRBJ2-1
clone size: once
CDR3 protein: CASSVATAGGRNEQFF
CDR3 DNA: TGTGCCAGCAGCGTAGCTACAGCGGGAGGGCGGAATGAGCAGTTCTTC

V gene: TRBV5-1
D gene: TRBD1
J gene: TRBJ2-1
clone size: .
CDR3 protein: CASSLVGIPGGNEQFF
CDR3 DNA: TGCGCCAGCAGCTTGGTAGGGATACCAGGGGGCAATGAGCAGTTCTTC

V gene: TRBV29-1
D gene: TRBD2
J gene: TRBJ2-1
clone size: .
CDR3 protein: CSVDTAGGTYNEQFF
CDR3 DNA: TGCAGCGTTGATACGGCGGGAGGGACCTACAATGAGCAGTTCTTC